This T cell receptor beta chain was documented in a study of monozygotic twins with inflammatory bowel disease. Study-level points and caveats: The analysis yielded no support for one strong signal or clonotype associated with IBD. Relative clonotype sharing with others was diminished in IBD patients versus healthy twins, particularly with disease activity.

A total RNA quantity of around 3,700 ng went into each TCR library. With the 5' RACE reads reprocessed, TCRdb shows one record per CDR3 protein and no DNA. The table lists roughly 100,000 distinct CDR3 sequences. Blood, about 2.6 ml, was drawn per donor. CDR3 size: 16 residues. On this clonotype itself: Its antigen is unknown.

The sequencing sample was made of blood. This receptor was taken from a human donor with ulcerative colitis or Crohn's disease, or a healthy co-twin of an affected twin (not recorded which). The chain employs TRBV12-3 or TRBV12-4 and TRBJ2-2; TCRdb lists TRBD2, though no DNA is available to test this call. CDR3 protein: CASSSGTSGNTGELFF.